This TCR beta chain was captured in a study of untreated major depressive disorder (dated by TCRdb to 2017 to 2018). Regarding the study in general: In this cross-sectional case-control comparison, antidepressant-free major depressive disorder patients and individually matched non-depressed controls were compared on T cell phenotype and TCR repertoire. The TCRbeta sequencing followed up on differences in Vbeta 5.1, Vbeta 11 and Vbeta 22 usage that flow cytometry had shown in the whole cohort.

For sex, age, current smoking status and body mass index, every depressed patient had a pairwise-matched non-depressed control. Every participant was of European descent. Controls had no current or lifetime mood disorder and scored 5 or less on the Quick Inventory of Depressive Symptoms-Self Report. All participants were excluded for major medical conditions, Axis I/II comorbidities, regular medication or illicit drug use, or drinking over 100 g alcohol weekly. About 30 ml of peripheral blood was collected from each participant into EDTA tubes. Magnetic negative selection with the BD IMag Human CD4 T Lymphocyte Enrichment Set was used to purify CD4+ T cells from thawed PBMCs. Flow cytometry confirmed that the CD4+ enrichment method typically gave roughly 96% purity. A subgroup of a few case-control pairs, chosen blind to the chemokine receptor expression and flow-cytometric repertoire skewing results, underwent TCRbeta sequencing. Every blood sample was taken in the morning at 8:00 a.m., and Ficoll-Hypaque gradient centrifugation was used to isolate PBMCs. PBMCs were gradually cooled to -80 degrees C for cryopreservation and then kept in liquid nitrogen until assay.

As to this clone: Its specific antigen is unknown. No base quality information exists; no much larger clone differs at one position.

Points the paper makes about the study in general: For the sequencing comparisons, one-tailed planned tests were applied to only three preselected Vbeta families. TRBV25-01 and TRBV02-01 usage followed the flow-cytometry pattern but did not reach statistical significance in the sequencing data. Because of strict matching and exclusion criteria, the study sample was comparatively small, which limits how generalizable the findings are. In CD4+ T cells, sequencing confirmed that depressed patients used TRBV05-01 (Vbeta 5.1) more than controls did, with a one-tailed test giving p = 0.040. The top five TRBV05-01 clones in every sequenced subject were all private clones.

As encoded in the germline V gene, CDR1 is SGHTA while CDR2 is FQGNSA. From V the trimming removes 3 bases and from J it removes 4 bases, while the gene matches leave 5 bases of the junction unaccounted for. The CDR3 runs 15 residues from the cysteine to the phenylalanine. The entry retains the CDR3 DNA only, 45 bases that are in frame from base 1. The Qiagen DNeasy Blood and Tissue Kit was used to extract total genomic DNA from the purified CD4+ T cells. Amplification and sequencing of the TCRbeta CDR3 region, as defined according to IMGT, were carried out with immunoSEQ immunosequencing protocols. On the authors' methods: Raw sequence data were preprocessed by the immunoSEQ service for PCR and sequencing error correction. The sequence data were imported into the immunoSEQ Analyzer and were further analyzed using VDJtools v1.0.7. The paired Wilcoxon signed-rank test was used to test for differences between patients and controls. TCRdb holds this immuneACCESS table with in-frame rearrangements only. Some clones are missing; in checked studies, unresolved V genes explain under half, and the rest has no known cause. V and J calls and clone size are as listed in that table; D and trimming were resolved from the DNA. The sample has 20,000 to 25,000 clones on record, roughly 91% of them singletons. The top ten constitute under 0.6% of the sample.

The chain links TRBV7-2 with TRBJ2-2, with 7 middle bases fitting TRBD2. This clonotype originated in a woman aged 40-49 years in good health. The sequencing input was CD4+ T cells from PBMCs. The CDR3 region: CASSLTGTTTGELFF. The nucleotide sequence is given as TGTGCCAGCAGCTTGACCGGGACTACCACCGGGGAGCTGTTTTTT.